Listed here are 8 T cell receptor beta chains from one sample, sequenced in a study of CD8 T cells in ankylosing spondylitis. Study observations and caveats: What appeared characteristic of ankylosing spondylitis blood was a TCR beta motif of fewer than ten highly homologous variants.

For these receptors, no antigen is known. TCRdb re-derived calls from the 5' RACE reads in MiXCR, one entry per CDR3 protein. The table has about 500,000 distinct CDR3 sequences, approximately 5% seen once. Sequencing was carried out using blood, either unsorted or a sorted T cell fraction (not recorded which). These receptors all stem from a male donor with ankylosing spondylitis.

The chain combines TRBV20-1 with TRBJ1-2; D is unresolved. The V end lost 6 bases, the J end lost 4 bases, and 15 bases lay between the germline ends. The germline CDR1 and CDR2 sequences are DFQATT and SNEGSKA (reference sequence). This CDR3 has 13 residues. The CDR3 loop is CSATGRISYGYTF. The CDR3 DNA is TGCAGTGCCACCGGACGGATCTCCTATGGCTACACCTTC.

Ten or more counts support this clonotype. V gene TRBV5-1 combines with J gene TRBJ2-7; 8 positions agree with TRBD1. Germline CDR1 SGHRS, CDR2 YFSETQ. This CDR3 is built from 17 residues. J was trimmed by 0 bases and V by 0 bases; bases with no gene match: 8. CDR3 loop: CASSLGAGTGISYEQYF. The DNA of the CDR3 is TGCGCCAGCAGCTTGGGAGCCGGGACAGGAATCTCCTACGAGCAGTACTTC.

Ten or more counts support this clonotype. The V gene is TRBV20-1, the J gene TRBJ1-6, with D unclear. CDR1 is DFQATT, CDR2 SNEGSKA, per germline (reference sequence). The CDR3 consists of 16 residues. Trimming took 0 bases from V and 1 from J, leaving 10 bases between them. The CDR3 DNA reads as TGCAGTGCTAGAGAGCCGGGGAGGTCCTATAATTCACCCCTCCACTTT. Residues: CSAREPGRSYNSPLHF.

This clonotype was seen repeatedly, ten times or more. This chain links TRBV7-2 with TRBJ1-1; possibly TRBD1 for D (6 bases). In germline, CDR1 is SGHTA, CDR2 FQGNSA. The CDR3 is made up of 14 amino acids. Trimming pared 5 bases from V and 4 bases from J, leaving 14 bases between. The CDR3 spells CASSRLQGSTEAFF. The CDR3 bases are TGTGCCAGCAGCCGATTACAGGGAAGCACTGAAGCTTTCTTT.

This clonotype was seen a handful of times. DNA of the CDR3: TGCGCCAGCAGCTCACGGACAGGGGAAGATACGCAGTATTTT. Its protein product is CASSSRTGEDTQYF. The chain joins TRBV5-1 to TRBJ2-3; 9 bases line up with TRBD1. Unmatched junction bases numbered 4, after V lost 3 bases and J lost 5 bases. The CDR3 has 14 residues. Per germline, CDR1 SGHRS and CDR2 YFSETQ.

This clonotype turned up a few times. This chain links TRBV12-3 or TRBV12-4 with TRBJ1-2, with no clear D. The CDR3 has 14 residues. V was trimmed by 3 bases and J by 4 bases, leaving 12 bases between them. The CDR3 DNA sequence: TGTGCCAGCAGTTTTACGCTAGGATCCTATGGCTACACCTTC. Amino acids: CASSFTLGSYGYTF.

The chain couples TRBV19 to TRBJ2-2, with unresolved D. The CDR3 has 14 residues. CDR1 and CDR2 (germline): LNHDA, SQIVND (reference sequence). Trimming pared 5 bases from V and 6 bases from J, leaving 13 bases between. The CDR3 loop reads CASSPPILAGELFF. CDR3 in DNA: TGTGCCAGTAGTCCGCCGATCCTGGCCGGGGAGCTGTTTTTT.

This clonotype was observed at least ten times. The chain employs TRBV5-1 and TRBJ1-6, with D hard to call. The V end lost 0 bases, the J end lost 6 bases, and 4 bases lay between the germline ends. CDR3 length: 13 amino acids. The germline V gene encodes CDR1 SGHRS and CDR2 YFSETQ. The CDR3 sequence is CASSLDGNSPLHF. The CDR3, as DNA: TGCGCCAGCAGCTTGGACGGTAATTCACCCCTCCACTTT.